The 5 T cell receptor beta chains given below trace back to one sample, sequenced in a study of cytomegalovirus exposure and HLA in healthy donors (dated by TCRdb to 2016 to 2017). Library preparation employed the immunoSEQ multiplex PCR assay. For the multiplex PCR, a mixture combining 60 forward primers for TCR Vbeta segments and 13 reverse primers for TCR Jbeta segments was used. In TCRdb, the immuneACCESS table is reduced to in-frame sequences with V and J assigned. These tables do not hold every clone; where another copy was compared, an unresolved V gene accounts for under half, and the others remain unexplained. This sample is represented by approximately 90,000 clones; roughly 75% of them were singletons. The leading ten clones occupy approximately 2.3% of the sample. The sequencing input was PBMCs. These receptors came from a man between 40 and 49 years old in good health and CMV-seronegative.

The rearrangement joins TRBV28 to TRBJ1-2, with 10 bases matching TRBD1. Trimming removed 3 bases from V and 5 bases from J; junction bases left unmatched: 9. The germline CDR1 and CDR2 sequences are MDHEN and SYDVKM. The CDR3 has 16 amino acids. In DNA, the CDR3 is TGTGCCAGCAGTTTCCCAAGACAGGGGGCTCTGTATGGCTACACCTTC. Translated, it gives CASSFPRQGALYGYTF.

The chain recombines TRBV12-5 with TRBJ1-1; 10 bases align to TRBD1. This CDR3 has 14 residues. Trimming cost V 6 bases and J 6 bases; bases outside gene matches: 7. The germline CDR1 and CDR2 sequences are LGHNT and FRNRAP. CDR3 in DNA: TGTGCTAGTGGGAGGGACAGGGGCGCCTCTGAAGCTTTCTTT. It specifies CASGRDRGASEAFF.

This chain uses TRBV6-5 with TRBJ1-1; D is uncertain. This CDR3 is 15 amino acids long. CDR1 is MNHEY and CDR2 is SVGAGI in the germline V gene. V lost 2 bases to trimming and J lost 1 base, with 11 bases between them. The CDR3 DNA reads as TGTGCCAGCAGTTACGCCGGACGGGGGAACACTGAAGCTTTCTTT. The encoded protein is CASSYAGRGNTEAFF.

This clone has just a few counts. CDR3 sequence reads: CASSWQNQPQHF. The CDR3 DNA follows: TGTGCCAGCAGCTGGCAGAATCAGCCCCAGCATTTT. The chain recombines TRBV5-8 with TRBJ1-5, with D unclear. CDR3 length: 12 amino acids. The V gene lost 3 bases and the J gene lost 4 bases, with 5 bases spanning the gap. Germline values: CDR1 SGHTS, CDR2 YDEGEE.

This sequence joins TRBV29-1 and TRBJ2-7; the match to TRBD1 covers 7 bases. This CDR3 comprises 13 residues. V was clipped by 6 bases and J by 3 bases; unmatched bases: 8. Germline CDR1 and CDR2: SQVTM and ANQGSEA. CDR3 sequence reads: CSVTGQSDYEQYF. The CDR3 bases are TGCAGCGTGACGGGACAGTCAGACTACGAGCAGTACTTC.